The 24 T cell receptor beta chains presented below share a single source sample, sequenced in a study of identical twins. TCRdb re-called the 5' RACE reads with MiXCR, one entry per CDR3 protein. Here the sample spans around 450,000 distinct CDR3 sequences, 13% to 15% being singletons. The data were also submitted as part of a second study, on yellow fever vaccine responses in identical twins.

Sequencing used CD4+ T cells sorted from blood. All receptors come from a woman aged 18-29 years in good health.

This chain connects TRBV2 to TRBJ2-1, with TRBD1 matching over 9 bases. The CDR3 runs to 15 residues. Germline lookup yields CDR1 SNHLY and CDR2 FYNNEI. The trim removed 6 bases at V and 7 bases at J, leaving 10 bases unmatched. In DNA form, the CDR3 reads TGTGCCAGCAGGAGCGACAGGGGGACTCCAAATGAGCAGTTCTTC. Its translation is CASRSDRGTPNEQFF.

This clonotype was detected a few times. The chain has TRBV7-8 and TRBJ2-3, with 10 nucleotides matching TRBD2. In germline, CDR1 is SGHVS, CDR2 FQNEAQ. Trimming at V came to 5 bases and at J to 2 bases, leaving 7 bases not matched to a gene. This CDR3 region has 16 residues. CDR3 DNA: TGTGCCAGCAGCCGCGCTAGCGGGGGATTCACAGATACGCAGTATTTT. It codes for CASSRASGGFTDTQYF.

The V call is TRBV28, the J call TRBJ2-7; TRBD2 aligns across 10 bases. V lost 6 bases and J lost 6; bases outside the gene matches: 14. The CDR3 length is 16 residues. Germline loops: CDR1 MDHEN, CDR2 SYDVKM. Here the CDR3 reads CASRPLAGIVFPEQYF. CDR3 in DNA: TGTGCCAGCAGGCCACTAGCGGGGATCGTTTTTCCCGAGCAGTACTTC.

This clonotype was counted only a few times. The chain couples TRBV12-3 or TRBV12-4 to TRBJ1-1; D call uncertain. The CDR3 length is 14 residues. The V gene lost 2 bases and the J gene lost 8 bases, with 15 bases spanning the gap. CDR3 amino acids: CASSLRGLGSEAFF. The CDR3 region has the DNA TGTGCCAGCAGTTTAAGAGGCCTAGGGAGCGAAGCTTTCTTT.

This clonotype was seen a few times. This chain links TRBV7-9 with TRBJ2-7; D is uncertain. The germline V gene encodes CDR1 SEHNR and CDR2 FQNEAQ (reference sequence). This CDR3 is 14 amino acids long. Trimming left V 5 bases short and J 3 bases short, with 14 bases between. The CDR3: CASSPDGKVYEQYF. The DNA for the CDR3 is TGTGCCAGCAGCCCGGACGGAAAAGTCTACGAGCAGTACTTC.

The chain carries TRBV20-1 and TRBJ1-1, with D tentatively TRBD1 (5 bases). CDR3 size: 13 residues. Per the germline V gene, CDR1 is DFQATT and CDR2 is SNEGSKA (reference sequence). The germline V and J ends were trimmed by 0 bases and 5 bases, with 10 bases remaining between them. CDR3 sequence: CSARDQGRTEAFF. The CDR3 DNA is TGCAGTGCTAGAGATCAGGGTCGGACTGAAGCTTTCTTT.

This rearrangement joins TRBV9 to TRBJ2-3; 9 positions match TRBD2. Germline loops: CDR1 SGDLS, CDR2 YYNGEE. The CDR3 has 17 amino acids. Trimming cost V 0 bases and J 1 base; bases outside gene matches: 6. CDR3 sequence: CASSVGGSGGRTDTQYF. In nucleotides, the CDR3 is TGTGCCAGCAGCGTAGGAGGCAGCGGGGGGCGCACAGATACGCAGTATTTT.

This clonotype showed up just a few times. The genes are TRBV12-5 and TRBJ2-1; 9 nucleotides line up with TRBD1. Germline V gene lookup returns CDR1 LGHNT and CDR2 FRNRAP. The V and J ends lost 5 bases and 6 bases, in that order; junction bases with no gene match: 8. The CDR3 consists of 15 residues. The CDR3 is CASGQDRGSSNEQFF. CDR3 in DNA: TGTGCTAGTGGTCAGGACAGGGGATCTAGCAATGAGCAGTTCTTC.

The chain has TRBV6-1 and TRBJ2-5; D not resolved. V was cut by 4 bases and J by 2 bases, with 8 bases left in between. CDR1 and CDR2 (germline): MNHNS, SASEGT. This CDR3 is 13 amino acids long. CDR3: CASSGGIQETQYF. In nucleotides, the CDR3 is TGTGCCAGCAGTGGGGGAATTCAAGAGACCCAGTACTTC.

The table lists this clonotype with many counts. This rearrangement joins TRBV20-1 to TRBJ2-7, with 7 bases lining up with TRBD1. Germline V CDR1 and CDR2: DFQATT, SNEGSKA (reference sequence). V was pared by 6 bases and J by 3 bases, with 2 bases of the junction left unmatched. The CDR3 sequence is 11 residues long. The CDR3: CSARQGYEQYF. CDR3 nucleotide sequence: TGCAGTGCCAGACAGGGCTACGAGCAGTACTTC.

This clonotype was found many times. The chain combines TRBV12-3 or TRBV12-4 with TRBJ2-2, with 10 bases fitting TRBD2. With V trimmed by 6 bases and J by 8 bases, 6 bases remained unmatched. The CDR3 covers 14 residues. The CDR3 here is CASRLAGVTGELFF. Written as DNA, the CDR3 is TGTGCCAGCAGGCTAGCGGGAGTGACTGGGGAGCTGTTTTTT.

The V and J genes are TRBV20-1 and TRBJ2-5; 7 nucleotides match TRBD1. The CDR3 is 14 amino acids. The germline V gene encodes CDR1 DFQATT and CDR2 SNEGSKA (reference sequence). Germline trimming cut 3 bases from V and 5 bases from J; bases unmatched to any gene: 9. CDR3 protein: CSASIGGRRETQYF. The CDR3 coding sequence is TGCAGTGCTAGCATAGGGGGCCGGCGGGAGACCCAGTACTTC.

This clonotype was seen a handful of times. The chain uses TRBV11-2 and TRBJ2-5; 8 nucleotides agree with TRBD2. J was trimmed by 4 bases and V by 1 base; bases with no gene match: 8. Germline loops: CDR1 SGHAT, CDR2 FQNNGV. CDR3 length: 16 residues. The DNA of the CDR3 is TGTGCCAGCAGCTTAGTTTTAGCGGGGCTGGGAGAGACCCAGTACTTC. It is translated as CASSLVLAGLGETQYF.

The V and J genes are TRBV7-6 and TRBJ2-7; D is possibly TRBD2 (6 bases). From germline, CDR1 is SGHVS and CDR2 FNYEAQ. This CDR3 contains 14 residues. The germline V and J ends were trimmed by 4 bases and 3 bases, with 13 bases remaining between them. The DNA of the CDR3 is TGTGCCAGCAGCTCCCGGGATAGCGGCTACGAGCAGTACTTC. This gives the protein CASSSRDSGYEQYF.

The table lists this clonotype with many counts. The rearrangement links TRBV29-1 to TRBJ1-2, with 8 bases lining up with TRBD1. The CDR3 has 11 amino acids. V was clipped by 6 bases and J by 6 bases; unmatched bases: 3. CDR1 and CDR2 from the germline V gene are SQVTM and ANQGSEA. In DNA, the CDR3 is TGCAGCGTGCGACAGGGGAATGGCTACACCTTC. Translating it yields CSVRQGNGYTF.

There are a few counts of this clonotype. V gene TRBV2 combines with J gene TRBJ2-7, with 7 nucleotides matching TRBD1. CDR3 size: 14 residues. CDR1 is SNHLY and CDR2 is FYNNEI in the germline V gene. V was clipped by 6 bases and J by 1 base; unmatched bases: 6. CDR3 sequence reads: CASRGQTGSYEQYF. CDR3 DNA: TGTGCCAGCAGGGGACAGACAGGATCCTACGAGCAGTACTTC.

This clonotype was counted between two and nine times. The rearrangement uses TRBV5-5 and TRBJ2-7; perhaps D is TRBD1 or TRBD2 (5 bases each). V lost 3 bases and J 2 bases, leaving 21 bases between the germline ends. CDR1 SGHKS and CDR2 YYEKEE come from the germline V gene (reference sequence). The CDR3 length is 17 residues. In nucleotides, the CDR3 is TGTGCCAGCAGCTCCCCCCCCGGGACCCCGGGAACCTACGAGCAGTACTTC. Its translation is CASSSPPGTPGTYEQYF. Combining the CDR3 with reference TRBV5-5 and TRBJ2-7 gives the whole variable domain DAGVTQSPTHLIKTRGQQVTLRCSPISGHKSVSWYQQVLGQGPQFIFQYYEKEERGRGNFPDRFSARQFPNYSSELNVNALLLGDSALYLCASSSPPGTPGTYEQYFGPGTRLTVT.

The chain recombines TRBV5-1 with TRBJ1-1, with D possibly being TRBD1 (6 bases). The CDR3 is 16 amino acids. Trimming cost V 2 bases and J 1 base, with 15 bases left between them. Germline-derived CDR1 and CDR2 are SGHRS and YFSETQ. The CDR3 nucleotides are TGCGCCAGCAGCTTAACAGGGACTACTGGGAACACTGAAGCTTTCTTT. Protein product: CASSLTGTTGNTEAFF.

The chain couples TRBV24-1 to TRBJ2-1; 13 bases match TRBD2. This CDR3 is 19 amino acids long. V was clipped by 4 bases and J by 4 bases; unmatched bases: 12. Per germline, CDR1 KGHDR and CDR2 SFDVKD. The CDR3: CATSDPLPPGLAGYNEQFF. CDR3 nucleotide sequence: TGTGCCACCAGTGACCCCCTCCCTCCGGGACTAGCGGGGTACAATGAGCAGTTCTTC.

This clonotype has a handful of counts. The chain links TRBV20-1 to TRBJ2-1; D is undetermined. Per germline, CDR1 DFQATT and CDR2 SNEGSKA (reference sequence). V shed 3 bases and J shed 3 bases, with 15 bases lying between them. The CDR3 runs 15 residues. CDR3 loop: CSASLGGLGYNEQFF. CDR3 in DNA: TGCAGTGCTAGCCTAGGTGGGCTGGGCTACAATGAGCAGTTCTTC.

This clonotype has only a few counts. The rearrangement links TRBV4-3 to TRBJ2-3; D assignment may be TRBD1 or TRBD2 (7 bases each). Germline CDR1 LGHNA, CDR2 YSLEER. Trimming shortened V by 0 bases and J by 5 bases, and 9 bases separated the two germline ends. The length of the CDR3 is 14 residues. CDR3 coding DNA: TGCGCCAGCAGCCAAGACAGGGGGGGAGATACGCAGTATTTT. Translation: CASSQDRGGDTQYF.

The chain carries TRBV12-3 or TRBV12-4 and TRBJ2-5; weak D call: TRBD2 (5 bases). V gave up 8 bases and J gave up 5 bases, with 15 bases separating them. The CDR3 spans 13 residues. CDR3 sequence: CASCREFRETQYF. The CDR3 nucleotides read TGTGCCAGCTGTAGGGAGTTCCGGGAGACCCAGTACTTC.

This clonotype was seen only a few times. This sequence joins TRBV12-3 or TRBV12-4 and TRBJ1-2; 10 positions match TRBD1. V lost 7 bases to trimming and J lost 4 bases; unmatched junction nucleotides: 6. This CDR3 spans 14 amino acids. This CDR3 is CASTTRDRGYGYTF. Written as DNA, the CDR3 is TGTGCCAGCACCACCCGGGACAGGGGCTATGGCTACACCTTC.

By share, this clonotype counts as medium-sized. V is TRBV29-1 and J is TRBJ2-7; D gene unclear. The CDR3 has 11 residues. The germline V and J ends were trimmed by 6 bases and 4 bases, with 10 bases remaining between them. Germline V gene sequence: CDR1 SQVTM, CDR2 ANQGSEA. The DNA for the CDR3 is TGCAGCGTCGCTTCAGCTTACGAGCAGTACTTC. Amino acid sequence: CSVASAYEQYF.